The entry that follows covers one T cell receptor beta chain sequence. The antigen remains unidentified. On cycle 4 day 1 and cycle 7 day 1, as well as at baseline, blood was sampled. The data belong to a study of OX40 agonist ivuxolimab in advanced cancers. Study-wide background: The study treated patients with ivuxolimab, an agonistic anti-OX40 (CD134) antibody. Patients with hepatocellular carcinoma, melanoma, renal cell or head and neck cancer made up the dose-escalation patients. Findings and caveats of the study: Clonal expansion among partial responders at 0.1-3.0 mg/kg ranked near the lowest.

The CDR3 totals 13 residues. V gave up 1 base and J gave up 4 bases, with 5 bases separating them. Looked up from germline, CDR1 is SNHLY and CDR2 is FYNNEI. Measured with immunoSEQ multiplex PCR; TCRdb has only the in-frame clones, and not every one. The sample lists about 130,000 clones; approximately 90% were seen once. This receptor was identified in an adult with an advanced solid tumor such as melanoma, head and neck, liver or kidney cancer. The sequencing here drew on CD4+ or CD8+ T cells sorted from blood, taken in a trial of the OX40 agonist ivuxolimab. The genes are TRBV2 and TRBJ1-5; no definite D call. CDR3 bases: TGTGCCAGCAGTGAAGAGGGAAATCAGCCCCAGCATTTT. Residues: CASSEEGNQPQHF.